This T cell receptor (beta chain) was documented in a study of T cells in Graves' hyperthyroidism and ophthalmopathy. In the case of this clonotype: The antigen is undetermined.

This CDR3 region has 13 residues. The germline V gene has CDR1 DFQATT and CDR2 SNEGSKA (reference sequence). V lost 4 bases and J 3 bases, leaving 12 bases between the germline ends. Diagnostic assessment was based on clinical symptoms, serum thyroxine and TRAb, thyroid ultrasound and orbital computed tomography. TCR beta CDR3 regions were amplified from RNA. The primer set for the first-round RT-PCR of the TCR CDR3 was HTBI. TCRdb re-analysed the multiplex PCR reads in MiXCR, keeping a single row per CDR3 protein. Of 600,000 to 750,000 distinct CDR3 sequences in the sample, 17% were seen once. The study's findings and limits: Among thyroid clonotypes expanded above 0.001, most also appeared in blood. In the analysis, a 13 V-J model separated ophthalmopathy from stable hyperthyroidism.

The chain uses TRBV20-1 and TRBJ1-1; D call uncertain. The TCR originated in a man between 50 and 59 years old with Graves' hyperthyroidism. Sequenced: blood. The chain's CDR3 is CSAKRWYDTEAFF. CDR3 nucleotide sequence: TGCAGTGCTAAAAGATGGTATGACACTGAAGCTTTCTTT.